One T cell receptor (beta chain) is described in this entry. Its target is unknown. The source of the sample is a study of T cell repertoires in cytomegalovirus infection. For the study at large: It can be stated that public TCR beta signatures indicated CMV infection as well as a matching HLA type. Study-level results: Within the response measured ex vivo, HLA-C-restricted CMV-specific TCR beta clonotypes were dominant.

V shed 6 bases, J shed 2 bases, and the junction held 3 bases outside the gene matches. CDR3 size: 13 residues. The germline V gene has CDR1 DFQATT and CDR2 SNEGSKA (reference sequence). TCRdb re-analysed the reads in MiXCR, keeping a single row per CDR3 protein. The sample lists some 350,000 distinct CDR3 sequences; just under 30% were seen once. This chain joins TRBV20-1 and TRBJ1-5; 8 nucleotides line up with TRBD1. The source of this sequence is a human donor in good health (CMV status not recorded). Some clones in this sample may be carry-over from other donors' samples. Sequenced material: cultured PBMCs, taken from culture after CMV antigen stimulation. The CDR3 region is CSAVTGGNQPQHF. The CDR3 DNA reads as TGCAGTGCGGTGACAGGGGGCAATCAGCCCCAGCATTTT.